The entry below describes one TCR beta chain. This sample is part of a study of relationships among human T cell subsets. CD4+CD25+ regulatory T cells came from anti-CD25 bead selection of positively selected CD4+ cells. TCR alpha and beta CDR3s were amplified from mRNA by semiquantitative ARM-PCR. Tagged nested gene-specific primers were used first, then communal superprimers amplified exponentially. MiXCR, applied by TCRdb to the multiplex PCR reads, yields one record per CDR3 protein. The sample contains more than 13,000 distinct CDR3 sequences, over 45% of which appear only once. Germline assignment: CDR1 MNHNS and CDR2 SASEGT. V lost 2 bases and J lost 3, with 16 bases in between. CDR3 length: 16 residues.

The sequence came from a man in his forties in good health. The chain couples TRBV6-1 to TRBJ2-5; possible D gene TRBD1, 6 bases. What was sequenced was Tregs sorted from blood. DNA for the CDR3: TGTGCCAGCAGTGAACCAGGACAGAGAGCCAAAGAGACCCAGTACTTC. Protein sequence: CASSEPGQRAKETQYF.